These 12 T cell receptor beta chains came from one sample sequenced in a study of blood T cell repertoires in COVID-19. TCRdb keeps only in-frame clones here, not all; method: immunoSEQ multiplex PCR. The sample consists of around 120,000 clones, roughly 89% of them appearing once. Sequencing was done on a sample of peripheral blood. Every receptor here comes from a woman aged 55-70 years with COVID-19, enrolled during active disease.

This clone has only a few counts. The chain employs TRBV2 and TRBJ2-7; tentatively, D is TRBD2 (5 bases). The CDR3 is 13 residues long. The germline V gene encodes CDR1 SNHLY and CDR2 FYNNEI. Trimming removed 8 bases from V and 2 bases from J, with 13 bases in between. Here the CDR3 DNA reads TGTGCCAGCCTGGAGAGGGAAACCTACGAGCAGTACTTC. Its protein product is CASLERETYEQYF. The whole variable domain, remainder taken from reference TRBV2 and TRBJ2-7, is EPEVTQTPSHQVTQMGQEVILRCVPISNHLYFYWYRQILGQKVEFLVSFYNNEISEKSEIFDDQFSVERPDGSNFTLKIRSTKLEDSAMYFCASLERETYEQYFGPGTRLTVT.

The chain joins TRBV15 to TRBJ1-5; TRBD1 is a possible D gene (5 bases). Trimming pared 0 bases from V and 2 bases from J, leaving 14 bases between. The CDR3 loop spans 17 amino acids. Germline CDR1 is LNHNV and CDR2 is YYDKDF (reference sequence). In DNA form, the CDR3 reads TGTGCCACCAGCAGAGATCTGGCAGGGCTGGGCAATCAGCCCCAGCATTTT. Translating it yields CATSRDLAGLGNQPQHF.

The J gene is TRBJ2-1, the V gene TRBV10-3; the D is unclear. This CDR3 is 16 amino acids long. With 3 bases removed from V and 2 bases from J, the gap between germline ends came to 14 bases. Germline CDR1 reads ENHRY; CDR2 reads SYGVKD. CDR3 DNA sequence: TGTGCCATCAGTGATTTGAGCCACTCCCCCTACAATGAGCAGTTCTTC. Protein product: CAISDLSHSPYNEQFF.

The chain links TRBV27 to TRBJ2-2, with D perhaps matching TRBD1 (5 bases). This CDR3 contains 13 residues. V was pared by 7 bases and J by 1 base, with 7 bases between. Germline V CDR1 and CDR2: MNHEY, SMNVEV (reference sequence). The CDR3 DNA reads TGTGCCAGCAACAGGATGAACACCGGGGAGCTGTTTTTT. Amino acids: CASNRMNTGELFF.

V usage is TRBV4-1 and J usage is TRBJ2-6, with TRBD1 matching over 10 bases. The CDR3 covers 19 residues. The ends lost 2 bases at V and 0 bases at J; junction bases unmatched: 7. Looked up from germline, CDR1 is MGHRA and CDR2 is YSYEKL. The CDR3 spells CASSQSGQGFLSGANVLTF. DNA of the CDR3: TGCGCCAGCAGCCAATCGGGACAGGGGTTTCTCTCTGGGGCCAACGTCCTGACTTTC.

CDR3 sequence reads: CASSLGGTGYNEQFF. The CDR3 DNA reads as TGTGCCAGCAGCTTAGGGGGGACAGGGTACAATGAGCAGTTCTTC. The rearrangement joins TRBV7-9 to TRBJ2-1, with 9 bases matching TRBD1. Unmatched junction bases numbered 2, after V lost 1 base and J lost 4 bases. The CDR3 runs 15 residues. Germline V gene sequence: CDR1 SEHNR, CDR2 FQNEAQ (reference sequence).

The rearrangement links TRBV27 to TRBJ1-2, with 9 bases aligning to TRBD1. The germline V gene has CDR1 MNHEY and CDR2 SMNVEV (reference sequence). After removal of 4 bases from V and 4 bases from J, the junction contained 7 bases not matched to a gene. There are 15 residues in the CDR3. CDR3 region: CASSWVGQGLYGYTF. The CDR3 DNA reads TGTGCCAGCAGTTGGGTGGGACAGGGTCTCTATGGCTACACCTTC.

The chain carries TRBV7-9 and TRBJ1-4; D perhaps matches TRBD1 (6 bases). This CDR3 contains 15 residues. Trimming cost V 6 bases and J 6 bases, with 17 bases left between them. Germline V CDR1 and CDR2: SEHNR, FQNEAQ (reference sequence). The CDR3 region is CASRSPGGADEKLFF. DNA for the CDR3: TGTGCCAGCAGGTCCCCGGGGGGCGCGGATGAAAAACTGTTTTTT.

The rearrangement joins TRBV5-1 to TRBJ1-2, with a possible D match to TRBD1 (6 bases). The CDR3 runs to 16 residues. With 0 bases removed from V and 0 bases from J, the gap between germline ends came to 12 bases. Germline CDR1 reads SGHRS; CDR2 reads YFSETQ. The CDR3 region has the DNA TGCGCCAGCAGCTTGGAGTTAGGGGGAGCTAACTATGGCTACACCTTC. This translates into CASSLELGGANYGYTF. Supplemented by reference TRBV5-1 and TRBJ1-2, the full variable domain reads KAGVTQTPRYLIKTRGQQVTLSCSPISGHRSVSWYQQTPGQGLQFLFEYFSETQRNKGNFPGRFSGRQFSNSRSEMNVSTLELGDSALYLCASSLELGGANYGYTFGSGTRLTVV.

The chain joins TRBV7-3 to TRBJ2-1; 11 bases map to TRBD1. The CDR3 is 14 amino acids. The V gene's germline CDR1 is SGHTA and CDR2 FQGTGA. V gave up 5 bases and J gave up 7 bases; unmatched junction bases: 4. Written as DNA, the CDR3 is TGTGCCAGCAGCGGGGACAGGGGGTGGAATGAGCAGTTCTTC. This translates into CASSGDRGWNEQFF.

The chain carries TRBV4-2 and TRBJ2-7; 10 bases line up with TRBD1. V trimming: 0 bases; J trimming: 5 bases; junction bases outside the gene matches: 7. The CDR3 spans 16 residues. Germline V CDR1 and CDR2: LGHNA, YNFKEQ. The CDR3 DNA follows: TGTGCCAGCAGCCAAGATTCTCCGGGACAGGGGAACGAGCAGTACTTC. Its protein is CASSQDSPGQGNEQYF.

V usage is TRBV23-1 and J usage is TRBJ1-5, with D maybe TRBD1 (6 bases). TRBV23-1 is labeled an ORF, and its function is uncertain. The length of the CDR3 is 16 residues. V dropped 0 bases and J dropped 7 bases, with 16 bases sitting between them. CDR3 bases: TGCGCCAGCAGTCAATCGAGGGGGTGGGCATGGCAGCCCCAGCATTTT. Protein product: CASSQSRGWAWQPQHF.